This TCR beta chain was sequenced during a study of blood T cell repertoires in COVID-19. The overall study: Collection of acute and convalescent COVID-19 samples took place in the United States, Italy and Spain.

Participants spanned ages roughly 18 to 90 years and resided in about 25 US areas. Researchers sorted participants into cohorts using their self-reported clinical history. Under the authors' procedure: Estimation of nucleated cell counts was performed using reference gene primer amplification. Measured with immunoSEQ multiplex PCR; TCRdb has only the in-frame clones, and not every one. V and J calls and clone size are given by that table; D and trimming were obtained from the DNA. Among hundreds of thousands of clones listed, approximately 80% were seen once. This CDR3 comprises 15 residues. The germline V gene has CDR1 LNHDA and CDR2 SQIVND (reference sequence). V was pared by 6 bases and J by 8 bases, with 12 bases of the junction left unmatched.

The receptor was isolated from a young man with acute COVID-19. Sequenced sample: PBMCs or T cells enriched from blood (not recorded which). This rearrangement joins TRBV19 to TRBJ2-1; TRBD2 matches at 8 bases. The CDR3 DNA reads TGTGCCAGTAGACGCACGGGGGGGAGTATCGATGAGCAGTTCTTC. Protein: CASRRTGGSIDEQFF.